Sequencing of this TCR beta chain was carried out in a study of blood T cell repertoires in COVID-19. Looking at the study overall: Acute-phase and convalescent COVID-19 samples originated in the United States, Italy and Spain.

Sequencing used immunoSEQ multiplex PCR; TCRdb keeps in-frame clones, though not all of them. The table records approximately 290,000 clones, about nine tenths of them present only once. Germline V gene lookup returns CDR1 MDHEN and CDR2 SYDVKM. The V gene end was trimmed by 5 bases and the J gene end by 5 bases; junction bases not matched to a gene: 7. The CDR3 is 15 amino acids. Sequencing used peripheral blood. The TCR comes from a young woman with COVID-19, enrolled during active disease. The chain has TRBV28 and TRBJ1-5; 9 positions agree with TRBD1. CDR3 region: CASSARTGVHQPQHF. The DNA of the CDR3 is TGTGCCAGCAGTGCCCGGACAGGGGTACATCAGCCCCAGCATTTT.